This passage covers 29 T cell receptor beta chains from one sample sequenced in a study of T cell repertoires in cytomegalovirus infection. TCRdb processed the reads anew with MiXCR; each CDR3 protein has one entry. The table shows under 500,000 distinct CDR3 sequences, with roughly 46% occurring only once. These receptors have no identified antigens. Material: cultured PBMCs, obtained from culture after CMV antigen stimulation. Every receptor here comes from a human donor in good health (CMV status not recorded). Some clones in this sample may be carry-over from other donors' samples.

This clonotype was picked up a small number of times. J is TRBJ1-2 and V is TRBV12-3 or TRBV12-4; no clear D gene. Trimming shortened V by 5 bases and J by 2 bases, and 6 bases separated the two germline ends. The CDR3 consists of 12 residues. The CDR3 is CASSAGNYGYTF. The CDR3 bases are TGTGCCAGCAGTGCGGGGAACTATGGCTACACCTTC.

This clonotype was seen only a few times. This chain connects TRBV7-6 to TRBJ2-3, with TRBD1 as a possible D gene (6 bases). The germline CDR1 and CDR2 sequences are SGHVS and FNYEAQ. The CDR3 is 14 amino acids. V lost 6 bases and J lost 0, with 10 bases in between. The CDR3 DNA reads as TGTGCCAGCAGAGGGGGATCTAGCACAGATACGCAGTATTTT. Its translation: CASRGGSSTDTQYF.

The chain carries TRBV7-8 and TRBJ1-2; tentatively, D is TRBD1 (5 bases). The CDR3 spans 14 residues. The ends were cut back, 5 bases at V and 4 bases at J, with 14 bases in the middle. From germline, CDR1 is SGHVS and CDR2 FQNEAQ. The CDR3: CASSPRQQPYGYTF. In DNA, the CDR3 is TGTGCCAGCAGCCCCAGACAGCAGCCCTATGGCTACACCTTC.

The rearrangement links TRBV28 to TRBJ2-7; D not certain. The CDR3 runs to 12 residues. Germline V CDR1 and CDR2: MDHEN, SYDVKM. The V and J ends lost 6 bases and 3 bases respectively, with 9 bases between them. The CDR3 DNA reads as TGTGCCAGCAGCAAGGGCTACTACGAGCAGTACTTC. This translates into CASSKGYYEQYF.

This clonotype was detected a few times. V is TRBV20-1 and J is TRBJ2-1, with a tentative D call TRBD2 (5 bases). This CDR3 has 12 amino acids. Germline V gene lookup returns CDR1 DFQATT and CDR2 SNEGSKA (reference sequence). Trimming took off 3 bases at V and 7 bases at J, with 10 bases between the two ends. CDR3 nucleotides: TGCAGTGCTAGTTCTGGAGGAAATGAGCAGTTCTTC. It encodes CSASSGGNEQFF.

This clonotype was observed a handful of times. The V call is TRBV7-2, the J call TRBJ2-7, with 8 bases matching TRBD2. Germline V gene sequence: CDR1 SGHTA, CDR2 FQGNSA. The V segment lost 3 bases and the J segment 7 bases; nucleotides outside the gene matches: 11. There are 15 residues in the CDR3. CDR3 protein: CASSFSSGSSWEQYF. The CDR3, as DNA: TGTGCCAGCAGCTTCTCTAGCGGGTCCTCTTGGGAGCAGTACTTC.

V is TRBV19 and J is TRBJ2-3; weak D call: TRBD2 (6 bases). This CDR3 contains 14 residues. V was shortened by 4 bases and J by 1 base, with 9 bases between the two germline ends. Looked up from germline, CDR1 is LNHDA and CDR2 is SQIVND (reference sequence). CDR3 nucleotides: TGTGCCAGTAGTAGCGGGACCCGCACAGATACGCAGTATTTT. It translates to CASSSGTRTDTQYF.

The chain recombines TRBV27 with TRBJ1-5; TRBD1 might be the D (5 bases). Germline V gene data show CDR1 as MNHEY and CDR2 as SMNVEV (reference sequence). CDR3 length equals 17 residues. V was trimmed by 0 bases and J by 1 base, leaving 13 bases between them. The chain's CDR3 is CASSLSRGGGSNQPQHF. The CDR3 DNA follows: TGTGCCAGCAGTTTATCGCGGGGCGGGGGGAGCAATCAGCCCCAGCATTTT.

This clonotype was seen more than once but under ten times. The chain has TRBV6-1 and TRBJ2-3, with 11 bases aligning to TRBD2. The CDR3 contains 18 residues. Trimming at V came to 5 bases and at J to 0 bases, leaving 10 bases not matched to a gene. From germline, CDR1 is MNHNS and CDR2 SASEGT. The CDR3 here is CASSWRRGTSGSTDTQYF. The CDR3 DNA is TGTGCCAGCAGTTGGCGCCGCGGGACTAGCGGAAGCACAGATACGCAGTATTTT.

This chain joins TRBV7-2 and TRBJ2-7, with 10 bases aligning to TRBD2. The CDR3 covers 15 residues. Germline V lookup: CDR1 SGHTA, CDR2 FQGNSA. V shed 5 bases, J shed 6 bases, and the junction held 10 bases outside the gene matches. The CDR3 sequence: CASSPQGLAFFEQYF. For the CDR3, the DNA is TGTGCCAGCAGCCCCCAGGGACTAGCGTTTTTCGAGCAGTACTTC.

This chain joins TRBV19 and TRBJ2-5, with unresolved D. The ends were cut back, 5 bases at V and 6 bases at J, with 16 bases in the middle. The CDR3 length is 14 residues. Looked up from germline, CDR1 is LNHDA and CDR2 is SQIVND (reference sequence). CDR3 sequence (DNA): TGTGCCAGTAGTTCTGTAGTATCCCCACAGACCCAGTACTTC. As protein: CASSSVVSPQTQYF.

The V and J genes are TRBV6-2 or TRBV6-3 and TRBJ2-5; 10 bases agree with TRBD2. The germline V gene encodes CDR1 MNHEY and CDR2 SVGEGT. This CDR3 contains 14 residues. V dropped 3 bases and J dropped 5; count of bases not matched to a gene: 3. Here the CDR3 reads CASSYSGRMETQYF. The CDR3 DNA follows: TGTGCCAGCAGTTATAGCGGGAGGATGGAGACCCAGTACTTC.

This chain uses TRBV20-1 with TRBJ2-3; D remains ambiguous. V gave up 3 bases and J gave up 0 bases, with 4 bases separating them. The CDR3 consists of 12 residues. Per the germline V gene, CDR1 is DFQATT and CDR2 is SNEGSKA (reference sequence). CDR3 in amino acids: CSARKSTDTQYF. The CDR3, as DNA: TGCAGTGCTAGGAAAAGCACAGATACGCAGTATTTT.

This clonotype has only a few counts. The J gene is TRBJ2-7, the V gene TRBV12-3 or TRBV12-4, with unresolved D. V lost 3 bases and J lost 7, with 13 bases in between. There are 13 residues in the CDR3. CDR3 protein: CASSFRSGGEQYF. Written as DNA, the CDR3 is TGTGCCAGCAGTTTCCGATCGGGTGGGGAGCAGTACTTC.

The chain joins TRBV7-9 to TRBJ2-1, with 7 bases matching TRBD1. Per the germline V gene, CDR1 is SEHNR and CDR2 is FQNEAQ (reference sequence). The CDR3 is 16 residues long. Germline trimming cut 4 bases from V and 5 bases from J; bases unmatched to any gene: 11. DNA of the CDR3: TGTGCCAGCAGCTATATGCACAGGGGACGCAACAATGAGCAGTTCTTC. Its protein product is CASSYMHRGRNNEQFF.

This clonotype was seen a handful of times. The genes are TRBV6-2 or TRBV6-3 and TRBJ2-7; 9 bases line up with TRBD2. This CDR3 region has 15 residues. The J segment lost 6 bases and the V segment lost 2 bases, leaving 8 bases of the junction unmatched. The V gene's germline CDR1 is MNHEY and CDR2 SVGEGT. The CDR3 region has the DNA TGTGCCAGCAGTTACCGGGCTAGCGGGGACTTCGAGCAGTACTTC. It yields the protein CASSYRASGDFEQYF.

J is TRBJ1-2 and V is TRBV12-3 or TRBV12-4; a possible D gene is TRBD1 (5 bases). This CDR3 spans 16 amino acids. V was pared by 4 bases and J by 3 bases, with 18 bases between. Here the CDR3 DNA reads TGTGCCAGCAGTTCTTACCCCGGCAGGGTGGACTATGGCTACACCTTC. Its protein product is CASSSYPGRVDYGYTF.

DNA for the CDR3: TGTGCCAGCTGCTTAATCGGACGCTCTGGAAACACCATATATTTT. Protein product: CASCLIGRSGNTIYF. The chain uses TRBV28 and TRBJ1-3, with D hard to call. The V and J ends lost 8 bases and 0 bases respectively, with 14 bases between them. The CDR3 runs 15 residues. CDR1 is MDHEN, CDR2 SYDVKM, per germline.

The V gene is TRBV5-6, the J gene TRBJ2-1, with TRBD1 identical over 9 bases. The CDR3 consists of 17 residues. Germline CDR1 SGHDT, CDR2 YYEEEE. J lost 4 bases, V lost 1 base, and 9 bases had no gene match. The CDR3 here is CASSLKPGQGWYNEQFF. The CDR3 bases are TGTGCCAGCAGCTTGAAACCGGGACAGGGTTGGTACAATGAGCAGTTCTTC.

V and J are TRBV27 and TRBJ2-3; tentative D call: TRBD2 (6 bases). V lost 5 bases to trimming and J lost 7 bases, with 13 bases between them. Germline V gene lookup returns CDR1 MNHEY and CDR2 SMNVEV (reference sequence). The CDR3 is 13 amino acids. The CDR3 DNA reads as TGTGCCAGCAGTGTCAAAGGGAGGTATACGCAGTATTTT. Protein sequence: CASSVKGRYTQYF.

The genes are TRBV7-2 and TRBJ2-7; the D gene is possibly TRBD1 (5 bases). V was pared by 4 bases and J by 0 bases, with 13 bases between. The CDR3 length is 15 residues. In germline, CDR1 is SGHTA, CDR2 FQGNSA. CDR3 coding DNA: TGTGCCAGCAGCTCCATAGGACACCTCTCCTACGAGCAGTACTTC. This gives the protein CASSSIGHLSYEQYF.

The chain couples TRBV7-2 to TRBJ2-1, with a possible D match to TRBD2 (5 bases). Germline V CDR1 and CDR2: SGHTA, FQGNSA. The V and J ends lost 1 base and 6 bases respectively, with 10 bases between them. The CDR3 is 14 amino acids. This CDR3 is CASSLGVASNEQFF. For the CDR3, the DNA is TGTGCCAGCAGCTTAGGGGTAGCGTCCAATGAGCAGTTCTTC.

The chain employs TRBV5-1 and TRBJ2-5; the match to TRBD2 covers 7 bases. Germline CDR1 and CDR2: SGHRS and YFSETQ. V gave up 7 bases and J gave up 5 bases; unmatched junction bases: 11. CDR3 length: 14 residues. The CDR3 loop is CASSSGLSGETQYF. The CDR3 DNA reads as TGCGCCAGCTCCTCGGGACTATCGGGGGAGACCCAGTACTTC.

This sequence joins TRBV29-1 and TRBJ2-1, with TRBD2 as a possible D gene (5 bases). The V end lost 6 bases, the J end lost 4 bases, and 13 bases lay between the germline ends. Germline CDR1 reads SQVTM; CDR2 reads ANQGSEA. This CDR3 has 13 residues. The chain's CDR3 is CSVTGVGYNEQFF. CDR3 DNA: TGCAGCGTGACCGGGGTCGGGTACAATGAGCAGTTCTTC.

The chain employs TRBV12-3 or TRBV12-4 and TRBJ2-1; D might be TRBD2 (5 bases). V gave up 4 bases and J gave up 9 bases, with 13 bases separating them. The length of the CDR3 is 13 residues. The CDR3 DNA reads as TGTGCCAGCAGTTGGGCTAGCTTCCCTGAGCAGTTCTTC. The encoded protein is CASSWASFPEQFF.

The CDR3 DNA follows: TGTGCCATCAGTGACCGAACCGGGACAGGGCACCAGCATTTT. This sequence encodes CAISDRTGTGHQHF. The rearrangement uses TRBV10-3 and TRBJ1-5; 9 bases match TRBD1. This CDR3 spans 14 amino acids. J gave up 12 bases and V 3 bases, and 9 bases lay outside the gene matches. The V gene's germline CDR1 is ENHRY and CDR2 SYGVKD.

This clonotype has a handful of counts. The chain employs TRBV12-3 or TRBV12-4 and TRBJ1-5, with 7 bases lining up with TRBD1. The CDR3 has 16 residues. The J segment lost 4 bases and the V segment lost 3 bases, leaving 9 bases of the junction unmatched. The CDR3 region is CASSLGHRGANQPQHF. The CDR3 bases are TGTGCCAGCAGTTTGGGGCACAGGGGCGCAAATCAGCCCCAGCATTTT.

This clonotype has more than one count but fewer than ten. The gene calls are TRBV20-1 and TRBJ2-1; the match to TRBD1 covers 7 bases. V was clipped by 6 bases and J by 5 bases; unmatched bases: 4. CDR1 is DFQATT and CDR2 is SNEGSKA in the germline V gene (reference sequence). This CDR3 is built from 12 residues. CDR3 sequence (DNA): TGCAGTGCCAACAGGGGCCACAATGAGCAGTTCTTC. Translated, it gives CSANRGHNEQFF.

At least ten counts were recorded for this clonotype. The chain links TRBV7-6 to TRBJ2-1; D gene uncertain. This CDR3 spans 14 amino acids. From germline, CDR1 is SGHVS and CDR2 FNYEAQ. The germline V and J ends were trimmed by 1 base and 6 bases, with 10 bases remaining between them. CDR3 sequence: CASSLDNVRNEQFF. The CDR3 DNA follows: TGTGCCAGCAGCTTAGATAATGTCCGCAATGAGCAGTTCTTC.